This record looks at one TCR beta chain sequence and its context. The antigen it binds to is not known. The record has no base qualities; no much larger clone is one base away. TCRbeta CDR3 regions were amplified from genomic DNA using the immunoSEQ Assay, a bias-controlled multiplex PCR. Turning to the authors' computational methods: Within the assay, amplification of reference gene primers was used to estimate how many nucleated cells each sample contained. Sequence reads were collapsed and filtered to measure the absolute abundance of every unique TCRbeta CDR3 rearrangement. For each sample, productive Simpson clonality was calculated as the square root of Simpson's diversity index across productive rearrangements. What TCRdb holds here is the immuneACCESS table cut down to in-frame rearrangements. Part of the clones is not present; checked against another copy, under half of the missing clones reflect an unresolved V gene, and the others are unexplained. D and trimming come from the DNA, and the V and J calls and clone size come from that table. Present in this sample are 20,000 to 25,000 clones, around 90% of which were seen just once. Around 3.2% of the sample lies in the top ten.

V is pruned by 6 bases and J by 4 bases, leaving 14 bases of the junction without a gene match. CDR1 and CDR2 were assigned from the germline V gene as MNHEY and SVGEGT. Measured from the cysteine to the phenylalanine, the CDR3 is 18 residues long. The CDR3 DNA has 54 bases and is translated from base 1. Collaborating institutions collected whole blood in K2EDTA tubes following their own protocols. For TCRbeta analysis, collaborators shipped samples as frozen whole blood, isolated PBMCs, or DNA extracted from either of those sample types. The record originates from a study of blood T cell repertoires in COVID-19 (dated by TCRdb to the early 2020s). In terms of the full investigation: Samples from collaborators originated in the United States, Italy and Spain and spanned both the acute and convalescent phases of COVID-19. Subjects who had been exposed to COVID-19, were actively infected with it, or had recovered from it provided the deeply sampled blood TCRbeta repertoires that made up the dataset. The sample metadata nearly always contained a de-identified subject ID, COVID-19 status, age in years and sex. The repertoires were made available in a free public database intended to serve as a resource for research on the immune response to SARS-CoV-2. The prospective study material was composed of cDNA or gDNA derived from T cells, B-cell-depleted T cells, or PBMCs. Samples came from the ongoing ImmuneRACE study (first 160 participants) plus 1,254 subjects from 6 global collaborators. Where available, HLA class I and class II types were taken from metadata supplied by the sample provider and were not determined by assay-based typing. Broad study findings and their caveats: Clinical and demographic metadata were provided uncurated, with the amount varying by source and participant.

The TCR sequence derives from a woman aged 70-85 years with active COVID-19. Sequencing was carried out using peripheral blood. Recombination joined TRBV6-2 or TRBV6-3 with TRBJ2-3; the central 12 bases match TRBD2. The CDR3 sequence is CASSHLAGGPRVADTQYF. The DNA is TGTGCCAGCAGCCACCTAGCGGGAGGGCCTCGGGTAGCAGATACGCAGTATTTT.